The clone carrying this TCR beta chain was counted many times. This record belongs to a study of read filtering for tumor transcriptome and immune sequencing. Study-wide background: By R-ISS, stages I, II and III held around 8, 15 and 7 patients.

The library was built from around 400 ng RNA with molecular barcoded adaptors for alpha/delta and beta/gamma chains. From the reads, TCRdb called clonotypes with MiXCR, one entry per CDR3 protein. The profile shows 94,000 or so distinct CDR3 sequences, roughly an eighth of them singletons. Sampling of bone marrow took place during active disease in every patient. Specimen: a population of CD138-negative cells sorted from bone marrow. The TCR was taken from a donor aged 40 or over with multiple myeloma.

CDR3 in DNA: TGTGCCAGCTCAAAAACCGGGACAGGGGACGAGCAGTACTTC. Protein sequence: CASSKTGTGDEQYF. The chain is built from TRBV18 and TRBJ2-7; TRBD1 matches at 10 bases. The CDR3 is made up of 14 amino acids. Germline assignment: CDR1 KGHSH and CDR2 LQKENI. V gave up 5 bases and J gave up 5 bases; unmatched junction bases: 6.